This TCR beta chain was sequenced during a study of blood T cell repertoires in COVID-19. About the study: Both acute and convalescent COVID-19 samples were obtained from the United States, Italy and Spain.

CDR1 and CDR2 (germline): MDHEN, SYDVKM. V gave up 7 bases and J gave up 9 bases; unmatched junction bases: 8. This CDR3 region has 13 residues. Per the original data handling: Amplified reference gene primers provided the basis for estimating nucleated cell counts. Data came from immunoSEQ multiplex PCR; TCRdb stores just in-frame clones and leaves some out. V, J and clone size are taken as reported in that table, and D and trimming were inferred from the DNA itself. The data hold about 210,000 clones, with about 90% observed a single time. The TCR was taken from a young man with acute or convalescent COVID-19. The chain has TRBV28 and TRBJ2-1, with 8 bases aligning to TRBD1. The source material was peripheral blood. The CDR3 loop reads CASKTGQAGEQFF. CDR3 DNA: TGTGCCAGCAAGACGGGACAGGCGGGTGAGCAGTTCTTC.